The 31 T cell receptor beta chains in this list originate from one sample, sequenced in a study of cytomegalovirus exposure and HLA in healthy donors. Both 60 Vbeta primers and 13 Jbeta primers went into the PCR. Profiled with immunoSEQ multiplex PCR; TCRdb holds only in-frame clones, not every one. The sample holds around 94,000 clones, 60% to 80% seen once. The specimen was PBMCs. The receptors were sampled from a woman between 55 and 75 years old in good health and CMV-seropositive.

This chain uses TRBV19 with TRBJ2-1; TRBD2 might be the D (5 bases). The germline CDR1 and CDR2 sequences are LNHDA and SQIVND (reference sequence). This CDR3 has 17 residues. V was cut by 1 base and J by 2 bases, with 15 bases left in between. CDR3 residues: CASSIVGVGTAYNEQFF. In nucleotides, the CDR3 is TGTGCCAGTAGTATAGTCGGGGTCGGCACCGCCTACAATGAGCAGTTCTTC.

This clone was found a few times. V and J are TRBV6-5 and TRBJ1-1; no definite D call. Germline V lookup: CDR1 MNHEY, CDR2 SVGAGI. The length of the CDR3 is 15 residues. V lost 4 bases, J lost 3 bases, and 15 bases lay in between. The CDR3 nucleotides read TGTGCCAGCAGTTCTAGTTTTACTACCTACACTGAAGCTTTCTTT. Protein sequence: CASSSSFTTYTEAFF.

This clone was detected only a few times. The chain has TRBV4-1 and TRBJ2-3; 9 nucleotides align to TRBD2. The CDR3 is made up of 16 amino acids. V shed 2 bases and J 4 bases; nucleotides not matched to a gene: 7. Germline CDR1 reads MGHRA; CDR2 reads YSYEKL. CDR3 DNA: TGCGCCAGCAGCCAAACTTGGACTAGCGCTTCAGATACGCAGTATTTT. Its protein product is CASSQTWTSASDTQYF.

V usage is TRBV4-2 and J usage is TRBJ2-3; TRBD2 agrees at 7 bases. The V gene's germline CDR1 is LGHNA and CDR2 YNFKEQ. J lost 0 bases, V lost 6 bases, and 9 bases had no gene match. This CDR3 is 16 amino acids long. In DNA form, the CDR3 reads TGTGCCAGCAGGACCAAGCGTAGCGGGAGCACAGATACGCAGTATTTT. Residues: CASRTKRSGSTDTQYF.

The chain couples TRBV29-1 to TRBJ2-1, with 7 bases that match TRBD2. With V trimmed by 4 bases and J by 2 bases, 5 bases remained unmatched. The germline V gene has CDR1 SQVTM and CDR2 ANQGSEA. CDR3 length: 14 residues. Here the CDR3 reads CSVVLAGAYNEQFF. The DNA for the CDR3 is TGCAGCGTTGTTTTGGCGGGAGCCTACAATGAGCAGTTCTTC.

The V and J genes are TRBV18 and TRBJ2-2, with TRBD2 as a possible D gene (5 bases). The CDR3 has 14 residues. Between the trimmed V and J ends, which lost 0 bases and 3 bases, there was a span of 5 bases. The germline CDR1 and CDR2 sequences are KGHSH and LQKENI. This chain's CDR3 is CASSPPGDTGELFF. Here the CDR3 DNA reads TGTGCCAGCTCACCACCCGGGGACACCGGGGAGCTGTTTTTT.

V usage is TRBV18 and J usage is TRBJ1-2; the D gene is possibly TRBD1 (6 bases). The CDR3 is 15 residues long. The germline V gene has CDR1 KGHSH and CDR2 LQKENI. Trimming pared 2 bases from V and 8 bases from J, leaving 18 bases between. This chain's CDR3 is CASSPRNRETGGYTF. CDR3 bases: TGTGCCAGCTCACCAAGGAACAGGGAAACGGGCGGCTACACCTTC.

This chain uses TRBV4-1 with TRBJ2-1; TRBD2 agrees at 7 bases. Looked up from germline, CDR1 is MGHRA and CDR2 is YSYEKL. V was pared by 2 bases and J by 2 bases, with 6 bases of the junction left unmatched. The CDR3 runs to 16 residues. The CDR3 sequence: CASSQPRERAYNEQFF. The CDR3 nucleotides are TGCGCCAGCAGCCAACCGCGGGAGAGGGCCTACAATGAGCAGTTCTTC.

With respect to this clone: Other DNA sequences from this sample encode an identical CDR3 as well. V usage is TRBV7-2 and J usage is TRBJ2-5, with 11 bases fitting TRBD2. V trimming: 4 bases; J trimming: 2 bases; junction bases outside the gene matches: 3. The length of the CDR3 is 15 residues. Looked up from germline, CDR1 is SGHTA and CDR2 is FQGNSA. CDR3 nucleotides: TGTGCCAGCAGCTCGGGACTAGCGGTACAAGAGACCCAGTACTTC. Protein: CASSSGLAVQETQYF.

The rearrangement joins TRBV21-1 to TRBJ2-5; the DNA was not used to check the table's D call, TRBD2. TRBV21-1 is noted as a pseudogene. The CDR3 runs 13 residues. The CDR3 sequence is CASSIGEQETQYF. The CDR3 DNA reads TGTGCCAGCAGCATTGGAGAACAAGAGACCCAGTACTTC.

The chain carries TRBV27 and TRBJ2-1; the match to TRBD2 covers 7 bases. The CDR3 is 15 amino acids. The germline V gene encodes CDR1 MNHEY and CDR2 SMNVEV (reference sequence). Trimming at V came to 6 bases and at J to 0 bases, leaving 5 bases not matched to a gene. The CDR3 spells CASRPAGPSYNEQFF. CDR3 DNA: TGTGCCAGCAGACCAGCGGGACCCTCCTACAATGAGCAGTTCTTC.

This chain joins TRBV9 and TRBJ2-7, with 9 positions matching TRBD2. The CDR3 runs 15 residues. Germline assignment: CDR1 SGDLS and CDR2 YYNGEE. The junction had 5 bases not matched to a gene; V was cut back by 1 base and J by 3 bases. CDR3 nucleotide sequence: TGTGCCAGCAGCGTAAGCGGGAGGACTAACTACGAGCAGTACTTC. It translates to CASSVSGRTNYEQYF.

This clone was detected a few times. This sequence joins TRBV28 and TRBJ1-2, with D unclear. The CDR3 is 15 residues long. The V gene lost 2 bases and the J gene lost 5 bases, with 15 bases spanning the gap. CDR1 is MDHEN and CDR2 is SYDVKM in the germline V gene. The CDR3 protein is CASSLISTIYYGYTF. In nucleotides, the CDR3 is TGTGCCAGCAGTTTAATCTCGACAATCTATTATGGCTACACCTTC.

This chain links TRBV11-2 with TRBJ2-1; TRBD2 might be the D (7 bases). In germline, CDR1 is SGHAT, CDR2 FQNNGV. There are 16 residues in the CDR3. V shed 5 bases and J shed 7 bases, with 21 bases lying between them. DNA for the CDR3: TGTGCCAGCAGCCAAATAGGGGGGAGGGGTTGGAATGAGCAGTTCTTC. Protein product: CASSQIGGRGWNEQFF.

V gene TRBV5-1 combines with J gene TRBJ1-1; TRBD1 is a possible D gene (5 bases). CDR1 SGHRS and CDR2 YFSETQ come from the germline V gene. V lost 0 bases to trimming and J lost 5 bases, with 5 bases between them. The CDR3 is 12 amino acids. CDR3 nucleotide sequence: TGCGCCAGCAGCTTGGAGGGGACTGAAGCTTTCTTT. The encoded protein is CASSLEGTEAFF.

This rearrangement joins TRBV2 to TRBJ1-1; D remains ambiguous. The CDR3 sequence is 12 residues long. Looked up from germline, CDR1 is SNHLY and CDR2 is FYNNEI. V gave up 6 bases and J gave up 0 bases, with 5 bases separating them. The CDR3 bases are TGTGCCAGCAGCCAGATGAACACTGAAGCTTTCTTT. This encodes CASSQMNTEAFF.

J is TRBJ2-2 and V is TRBV6-5, with D maybe TRBD2 (7 bases). The germline V and J ends were trimmed by 4 bases and 5 bases, with 17 bases remaining between them. The CDR3 is 16 residues long. CDR1 is MNHEY, CDR2 SVGAGI, per germline. CDR3 in DNA: TGTGCCAGCAGTTGGGGGGGCAGGGCAGTGACCGGGGAGCTGTTTTTT. It specifies CASSWGGRAVTGELFF.

J is TRBJ1-1 and V is TRBV29-1, with TRBD1 matching 8 bases. The CDR3 runs to 14 residues. V shed 5 bases, J shed 2 bases, and the junction held 7 bases outside the gene matches. Per germline, CDR1 SQVTM and CDR2 ANQGSEA. CDR3 in amino acids: CSVLGGTGNTEAFF. The CDR3 bases are TGCAGCGTTTTGGGGGGGACAGGAAACACTGAAGCTTTCTTT.

The rearrangement uses TRBV9 and TRBJ1-3, with a weak D call TRBD1 (5 bases). Trimming cost V 6 bases and J 8 bases, with 21 bases left between them. This CDR3 has 15 residues. Germline V gene sequence: CDR1 SGDLS, CDR2 YYNGEE. The CDR3 reads CASTPSGAPRDTIYF. DNA for the CDR3: TGTGCCAGCACTCCAAGCGGGGCCCCGCGGGACACCATATATTTT. Full variable domain (outside the CDR3, taken from reference TRBV9 and TRBJ1-3): DSGVTQTPKHLITATGQRVTLRCSPRSGDLSVYWYQQSLDQGLQFLIQYYNGEERAKGNILERFSAQQFPDLHSELNLSSLELGDSALYFCASTPSGAPRDTIYFGEGSWLTVV.

This sequence joins TRBV4-2 and TRBJ1-3; D perhaps matches TRBD1 (6 bases). Trimming removed 0 bases from V and 0 bases from J, with 15 bases in between. Germline CDR1 and CDR2: LGHNA and YNFKEQ. This CDR3 comprises 18 residues. CDR3 DNA: TGTGCCAGCAGCCAAGATCCAGGGGCACCCTACTCTGGAAACACCATATATTTT. Its protein is CASSQDPGAPYSGNTIYF.

The CDR3 region has the DNA TGTGCCAGCAGGGGTCAGAGCGTCAATGAGCAGTTCTTC. Translation: CASRGQSVNEQFF. The genes are TRBV6-1 and TRBJ2-1; D not certain. Per the germline V gene, CDR1 is MNHNS and CDR2 is SASEGT. Trimming took off 6 bases at V and 6 bases at J, with 12 bases between the two ends. This CDR3 is 13 amino acids long.

V usage is TRBV29-1 and J usage is TRBJ1-2; D gene unclear. This CDR3 comprises 11 residues. Looked up from germline, CDR1 is SQVTM and CDR2 is ANQGSEA. Trimming took 6 bases from V and 4 from J, leaving 9 bases between them. The CDR3 bases are TGCAGCGTCGGAGAGACCTATGGCTACACCTTC. It encodes CSVGETYGYTF.

The V and J genes are TRBV10-3 and TRBJ1-1; unclear D gene. The CDR3 totals 14 residues. The germline V and J ends were trimmed by 5 bases and 0 bases, with 10 bases remaining between them. Germline-derived CDR1 and CDR2 are ENHRY and SYGVKD. The CDR3 DNA reads as TGTGCCATCAGTAACGGACTGCTGAACACTGAAGCTTTCTTT. This translates into CAISNGLLNTEAFF.

The J gene is TRBJ1-2, the V gene TRBV6-5, with D maybe TRBD1 (5 bases). The CDR3 runs 16 residues. V shed 2 bases and J shed 7 bases, with 20 bases lying between them. Per the germline V gene, CDR1 is MNHEY and CDR2 is SVGAGI. The CDR3 loop reads CASSYAPGDISSGYTF. The CDR3 DNA is TGTGCCAGCAGTTACGCCCCGGGGGATATAAGCTCTGGCTACACCTTC.

In this sample, this clone turned up once. The chain uses TRBV10-3 and TRBJ2-1; maybe TRBD1 (6 bases). Germline CDR1 reads ENHRY; CDR2 reads SYGVKD. The CDR3 is 14 amino acids. Trimming shortened V by 7 bases and J by 2 bases, and 12 bases separated the two germline ends. The CDR3 here is CAITWDNTYNEQFF. CDR3 in DNA: TGTGCCATCACCTGGGACAACACCTACAATGAGCAGTTCTTC.

The J gene is TRBJ2-2, the V gene TRBV4-1; D may be TRBD2 (6 bases). Between the trimmed V and J ends, which lost 10 bases and 2 bases, there was a span of 26 bases. The V gene's germline CDR1 is MGHRA and CDR2 YSYEKL. The CDR3 extends over 18 amino acids. The chain's CDR3 is CATLGVFRGSLNTGELFF. CDR3 coding DNA: TGCGCCACCCTCGGGGTTTTTCGGGGGTCTTTAAACACCGGGGAGCTGTTTTTT.

V usage is TRBV7-2 and J usage is TRBJ1-5; D is uncertain. V was shortened by 5 bases and J by 7 bases, with 12 bases between the two germline ends. Germline CDR1 and CDR2: SGHTA and FQGNSA. This CDR3 is 13 amino acids long. The CDR3 region has the DNA TGTGCCAGCAGCATCCCGGGGTGGCAGCCCCAGCATTTT. This translates into CASSIPGWQPQHF.

The J gene is TRBJ2-7, the V gene TRBV9, with a possible D match to TRBD1 (7 bases). The CDR3 is 17 residues long. CDR1 is SGDLS and CDR2 is YYNGEE in the germline V gene. Trimming took off 7 bases at V and 3 bases at J, with 26 bases between the two ends. The CDR3 sequence: CASSGGFTGTANYEQYF. In nucleotides, the CDR3 is TGTGCCAGCTCAGGAGGGTTTACTGGGACAGCAAACTACGAGCAGTACTTC.

This chain connects TRBV7-3 to TRBJ2-1, with D possibly matching TRBD2 (6 bases). CDR3 length: 18 amino acids. With 4 bases removed from V and 4 bases from J, the gap between germline ends came to 23 bases. Germline lookup yields CDR1 SGHTA and CDR2 FQGTGA. CDR3 sequence (DNA): TGTGCCAGCAGCTCTAGAGGAATAGCGGAGGGTATTTACAATGAGCAGTTCTTC. Protein: CASSSRGIAEGIYNEQFF.

V gene TRBV10-2 combines with J gene TRBJ1-3; the D is unclear. Germline V gene lookup returns CDR1 WSHSY and CDR2 SAAADI. The CDR3 contains 12 residues. The V and J ends lost 10 bases and 4 bases respectively, with 11 bases between them. CDR3 residues: CATLDSGNTIYF. For the CDR3, the DNA is TGCGCCACCTTAGATTCCGGAAACACCATATATTTT.

The chain joins TRBV4-1 to TRBJ2-2, with a possible D match to TRBD1 (5 bases). The V end lost 0 bases, the J end lost 6 bases, and 11 bases lay between the germline ends. In germline, CDR1 is MGHRA, CDR2 YSYEKL. The length of the CDR3 is 15 residues. The chain's CDR3 is CASSQDGWGPGELFF. The CDR3 bases are TGCGCCAGCAGCCAAGATGGGTGGGGCCCCGGGGAGCTGTTTTTT.